The T cell receptor beta chain described here comes from a study of T cells after yellow fever vaccination. On the study more broadly: Libraries from low-cell-number fractions were prepared with the SMART-Seq v4 Ultra Low Input RNA kit. Regarding the study as a whole: Once the booster was given, most primary-vaccination clones reappeared, at approximately 97% for CD4 and more than 85% for CD8.

Many counts were recorded for this clonotype. Its specificity is not known. A process of 5'RACE template switching, which added a universal primer site and UMIs, was used to make TCR cDNA. MiXCR was run by TCRdb on the 5' RACE reads, yielding one entry per CDR3 protein. The sample consists of approximately 350,000 distinct CDR3 sequences, 11% of them appearing once. Sequences were derived from PBMCs, sampled on the day of the first yellow fever vaccination. The source is a man between 18 and 35 years old who received the YFV17D yellow fever vaccine.

CDR3 sequence (DNA): TGCAGTGGGACGGATGACTATGGCTACACCTTC. Protein product: CSGTDDYGYTF. V is TRBV20-1 and J is TRBJ1-2; D uncertain. Germline V CDR1 and CDR2: DFQATT, SNEGSKA (reference sequence). V gave up 7 bases and J gave up 3 bases, with 9 bases separating them. There are 11 residues in the CDR3.